This entry is about one T cell receptor (beta chain). The antigen remains unidentified. With V trimmed by 0 bases and J by 5 bases, 7 bases remained unmatched. Germline assignment: CDR1 SGHRS and CDR2 YFSETQ. CDR3 length equals 16 residues. This record comes from a study of early T cells in non-severe SARS-CoV-2 infection. Study-wide background: Sequenced bulk RNA came from whole blood that was unsorted, and chains were unpaired.

Study conclusions and caveats: VDJdb-based matching was biased toward anti-spike CD8 responses and missed private and CD4 specificities.

Unique molecular identifiers were affixed to single, distinct cDNA molecules. TCRdb redid the calling of the 5' RACE reads with MiXCR, one entry per CDR3 protein. The sample yields approximately 81,000 distinct CDR3 sequences, around 15% seen once. The receptor's source is an adult who was a healthcare worker with PCR-confirmed SARS-CoV-2 infection or an uninfected control (not recorded which). The specimen sequenced was whole blood. The rearrangement links TRBV5-1 to TRBJ2-2; 7 bases map to TRBD1. CDR3 region: CASSLDRTGGTGELFF. CDR3 nucleotides: TGCGCCAGCAGCTTGGACCGGACAGGAGGAACCGGGGAGCTGTTTTTT.